Listed below are T cell receptor beta chains from one sample, sequenced in a study of blood T cells in healthy people across ages. In TCRdb, the 5' RACE reads were re-called with MiXCR into one record per CDR3 protein. The top ten clones hold over 7% of a sample with 1.5 million to 2 million distinct CDR3 sequences, approximately 30% of them seen once. The sample consisted of blood. The receptors here all came from a woman aged 25 to 45 in good health. The CDR3 runs from the conserved cysteine through the conserved F or W. Each record gives: clone size, D gene, V gene, J gene, CDR3 DNA, CDR3 protein. D genes are given only for firm matches. Only part of the rows carry a size: once, few, many, or a class if the clone is expanded.

few,.,TRBV20-1,TRBJ2-7,TGCAGTGCCGGCCTCCCGGGACGGAGCTCCTACGAGCAGTACTTC,CSAGLPGRSSYEQYF
few,.,TRBV9,TRBJ2-5,TGTGCCAGCAGCGCCGGGGGGCCTCAAGGGACCCAGTACTTC,CASSAGGPQGTQYF
many,TRBD1,TRBV6-5,TRBJ2-7,TGTGCCAGCAGTTACAGGGACAGAGCCTACGAGCAGTACTTC,CASSYRDRAYEQYF
few,.,TRBV5-5,TRBJ2-7,TGTGCCAGCAGCTGGCGGTGGGGGCGGAACGAGCAGTACTTC,CASSWRWGRNEQYF
.,.,TRBV5-5,TRBJ2-5,TGTGCCAGCAGCCCGGGCCTCAAAGGGGAGACCCAGTACTTC,CASSPGLKGETQYF
.,.,TRBV7-2,TRBJ2-1,TGTGCCAGCAGCATCACAGGCTATGAGCAGTTCTTC,CASSITGYEQFF
few,.,TRBV19,TRBJ2-1,TGTGCCAGTATGGAGACGGTAAACAATGAGCAGTTCTTC,CASMETVNNEQFF
.,TRBD1,TRBV7-9,TRBJ1-1,TGTGCCGGCAGCTCACAGGGGCAAGCTTTCTTT,CAGSSQGQAFF
.,.,TRBV20-1,TRBJ2-3,TGCAGTGCTAGTTTGGGCGTGAGGGATACGCAGTATTTT,CSASLGVRDTQYF
.,.,TRBV5-1,TRBJ2-7,TGCGCCAGCAGCTTGGTAACAGAGTCAGCAACCTACGAGCAGTACTTC,CASSLVTESATYEQYF
.,TRBD2,TRBV27,TRBJ2-3,TGTGCCAGCAGTATACTAGCGGGAGGGCCGTATACGCAGTATTTT,CASSILAGGPYTQYF
.,.,TRBV20-1,TRBJ2-1,TGCAGTGCCCAATCATCGGTAGGGGGGAACAATGAGCAGTTCTTC,CSAQSSVGGNNEQFF
.,TRBD2,TRBV5-1,TRBJ2-1,TGCACCAGCAGCTTTGGAGCGGGAGGATCCTACAATGAGCAGTTCTTC,CTSSFGAGGSYNEQFF
few,TRBD1,TRBV5-5,TRBJ1-5,TGTGCCAGCAGCTTTGGGACAGTCAATCAGCCCCAGCATTTT,CASSFGTVNQPQHF
.,TRBD1,TRBV20-1,TRBJ1-2,TGCAGTGCAGTCCTTACAGGGGGTGGAGGCTACACCTTC,CSAVLTGGGGYTF
.,TRBD2,TRBV9,TRBJ2-3,TGTGCCAGCAGCGTAGCCGTAGGGACTATGTCGGAAAATACGCAGTATTTT,CASSVAVGTMSENTQYF
many,.,TRBV4-3,TRBJ2-7,TGCGCCAGCAGCCAAGATGGGCAGACCTACGAGCAGTACTTC,CASSQDGQTYEQYF
.,TRBD1,TRBV27,TRBJ2-6,TGTGCCAGCAGATACTGGACAGGGGGAGTATCCGGGGCCAACGTCCTGACTTTC,CASRYWTGGVSGANVLTF
.,.,TRBV12-3/TRBV12-4,TRBJ2-3,TGTGCCAGCAGTAGGGACCAGCAGGATACGCAGTATTTT,CASSRDQQDTQYF
few,.,TRBV6-1,TRBJ2-6,TGTGCCAGCAGGATATCCCATCGGGTCTCTGGGGCCAACGTCCTGACTTTC,CASRISHRVSGANVLTF
few,TRBD1,TRBV7-9,TRBJ1-2,TGTGCCAGCAGCCTAACGGGACAGACCACCTATGGCTACACCTTC,CASSLTGQTTYGYTF
.,TRBD1,TRBV6-4,TRBJ2-1,TGTGCCAGCAGTTACTCGAAGTACAGGGGCTCCTACAATGAGCAGTTCTTC,CASSYSKYRGSYNEQFF
many,.,TRBV12-3/TRBV12-4,TRBJ2-3,TGTGCCAGCAGTTTACGAGAGGACGGCACAGATACGCAGTATTTT,CASSLREDGTDTQYF
.,.,TRBV20-1,TRBJ2-1,TGCAGTGCCAGGGGGAGGGTCAATGAGCAGTTCTTC,CSARGRVNEQFF
.,.,TRBV30,TRBJ1-1,TGTGCCTGGAGTGTAGACAGGACCAACACTGAAGCTTTCTTT,CAWSVDRTNTEAFF
.,TRBD2,TRBV6-2/TRBV6-3,TRBJ2-1,TGTGCCAGCATCCGACCCGGGACTAGCGGTCACAATGAGCAGTTCTTC,CASIRPGTSGHNEQFF
.,TRBD1,TRBV12-3/TRBV12-4,TRBJ1-5,TGTGCCAGCGGACAGGGATTCGGCAATCAGCCCCAGCATTTT,CASGQGFGNQPQHF
many,.,TRBV11-2,TRBJ2-3,TGTGCCAGCAGCTCCAGCACAAATACGCAGTATTTT,CASSSSTNTQYF
few,TRBD2,TRBV6-5,TRBJ2-6,TGTGCCAGCAGTTACGCACTAGCGGGTAACTCTGGGGCCAACGTCCTGACTTTC,CASSYALAGNSGANVLTF
many,.,TRBV29-1,TRBJ2-7,TGCAGCGGGGGGGACACGGCCTACGAGCAGTACTTC,CSGGDTAYEQYF
.,.,TRBV7-9,TRBJ2-5,TGTGCCAGCAGCTGGAGGGCAGAGACCCAGTACTTC,CASSWRAETQYF
.,TRBD1,TRBV7-9,TRBJ1-5,TGTGCCAGCAGCTCAGCCGGGACAGGGCGGCATCAGCCCCAGCATTTT,CASSSAGTGRHQPQHF
many,.,TRBV7-9,TRBJ1-4,TGTGCCAGCAGCATCGACAGCAGACTTGAAAAACTGTTTTTT,CASSIDSRLEKLFF
many,.,TRBV7-2,TRBJ1-2,TGTGCCAGCAGCTTAGGCGTGGGTGGCTACACCTTC,CASSLGVGGYTF
many,.,TRBV25-1,TRBJ2-7,TGTGCCAGCAGTGTGGACATAGCCTACGAGCAGTACTTC,CASSVDIAYEQYF
.,TRBD1,TRBV5-6,TRBJ2-3,TGTGCCAGCAGCTCACGGACAGGGGCGAGCACAGATACGCAGTATTTT,CASSSRTGASTDTQYF
once,TRBD1,TRBV9,TRBJ2-1,TGTGCCAGCAGCGTAGACGGGACAGGGAGAAATGAGCAGTTCTTC,CASSVDGTGRNEQFF
.,TRBD2,TRBV5-1,TRBJ2-3,TGCGCCAGCAGCTTGGGGGCTAGCGGGGGGTCAGATACGCAGTATTTT,CASSLGASGGSDTQYF